A selection of T cell receptor beta chains follows, all from one sample in a study of blood T cell repertoires in COVID-19. This table comes from immunoSEQ multiplex PCR, and its TCRdb copy is limited to in-frame clones, with some not included. Of 31,000 or so clones in the sample, 75% to 90% are singletons; the top ten hold 15% to 20%. Sequenced: peripheral blood. Source of these receptors: a man older than 75 with acute or convalescent COVID-19. Both conserved end residues are part of each CDR3. The D gene is left open where the match is weak. Expanded clones get a size class; other rows say once, few or many, or leave the size out.

v_call: TRBV30; d_call: -; clone_size: -; j_call: TRBJ2-4; cdr3_aa: CAWEGSGYGKNIQYF; cdr3_nt: TGTGCCTGGGAAGGGTCGGGGTATGGCAAAAACATTCAGTACTTC
v_call: TRBV5-1; d_call: -; clone_size: -; j_call: TRBJ1-5; cdr3_aa: CASSPQGGFQPQHF; cdr3_nt: TGCGCCAGCAGCCCCCAGGGAGGGTTTCAGCCCCAGCATTTT
v_call: TRBV29-1; d_call: -; clone_size: -; j_call: TRBJ2-6; cdr3_aa: CSVEEGGQGSFFSGANVLTF; cdr3_nt: TGCAGCGTTGAAGAAGGAGGCCAGGGGTCGTTCTTCTCTGGGGCCAACGTCCTGACTTTC
v_call: TRBV11-2; d_call: TRBD1; clone_size: -; j_call: TRBJ2-5; cdr3_aa: CASSLIDREGEETQYF; cdr3_nt: TGTGCCAGCAGCTTAATTGACAGGGAAGGGGAAGAGACCCAGTACTTC
v_call: TRBV5-1; d_call: -; clone_size: -; j_call: TRBJ1-6; cdr3_aa: CASSSKLSNSPLHF; cdr3_nt: TGCGCCAGCAGCTCAAAATTGTCAAATTCACCCCTCCACTTT
v_call: TRBV6-5; d_call: -; clone_size: -; j_call: TRBJ2-3; cdr3_aa: CASSYSSRGTDTQYF; cdr3_nt: TGTGCCAGCAGTTACTCCTCCAGGGGAACAGATACGCAGTATTTT
v_call: TRBV21-1; d_call: -; clone_size: -; j_call: TRBJ1-3; cdr3_aa: CASSKGRTGTRNTIYF; cdr3_nt: TGTGCCAGCAGCAAAGGGAGAACCGGGACAAGAAACACCATATATTTT
v_call: TRBV3-1/TRBV3-2; d_call: TRBD2; clone_size: once; j_call: TRBJ2-3; cdr3_aa: CASSVRGARGDTQYF; cdr3_nt: TGTGCCAGCAGCGTGCGGGGGGCCCGGGGTGATACGCAGTATTTT
v_call: TRBV29-1; d_call: -; clone_size: -; j_call: TRBJ2-1; cdr3_aa: CSVVRGGDEQFF; cdr3_nt: TGCAGCGTAGTTAGGGGTGGAGATGAGCAGTTCTTC
v_call: TRBV6-5; d_call: -; clone_size: -; j_call: TRBJ1-5; cdr3_aa: CASSPGGNQPQHF; cdr3_nt: TGTGCCAGCAGTCCCGGGGGTAATCAGCCCCAGCATTTT
v_call: TRBV3-1/TRBV3-2; d_call: -; clone_size: -; j_call: TRBJ2-7; cdr3_aa: CASSQLQTYEQYF; cdr3_nt: TGTGCCAGCAGCCAATTACAAACCTACGAGCAGTACTTC
v_call: TRBV12-3/TRBV12-4; d_call: -; clone_size: -; j_call: TRBJ1-1; cdr3_aa: CASTHQMNTEAFF; cdr3_nt: TGTGCCAGCACTCACCAGATGAACACTGAAGCTTTCTTT
v_call: TRBV11-2; d_call: -; clone_size: -; j_call: TRBJ1-1; cdr3_aa: CASSLDRDTEAFF; cdr3_nt: TGTGCCAGCAGCTTAGACCGGGACACTGAAGCTTTCTTT
v_call: TRBV4-2; d_call: TRBD2; clone_size: -; j_call: TRBJ2-1; cdr3_aa: CASSQDATSGGNEQFF; cdr3_nt: TGTGCCAGCAGCCAAGATGCCACTAGCGGGGGGAATGAGCAGTTCTTC
v_call: TRBV15; d_call: TRBD2; clone_size: -; j_call: TRBJ2-5; cdr3_aa: CATSRDPMSAGGQETQYF; cdr3_nt: TGTGCCACCAGCAGAGACCCAATGTCAGCGGGGGGCCAAGAGACCCAGTACTTC
v_call: TRBV3-1/TRBV3-2; d_call: TRBD1; clone_size: -; j_call: TRBJ1-6; cdr3_aa: CASSQGTGNNSPLHF; cdr3_nt: TGTGCCAGCAGCCAAGGGACAGGGAATAATTCACCCCTCCACTTT
v_call: TRBV29-1; d_call: TRBD1; clone_size: -; j_call: TRBJ2-7; cdr3_aa: CSGTGGAWNEQYF; cdr3_nt: TGCAGCGGGACAGGGGGCGCGTGGAACGAGCAGTACTTC
v_call: TRBV7-9; d_call: -; clone_size: -; j_call: TRBJ1-1; cdr3_aa: CASSPLGNTEAFF; cdr3_nt: TGTGCCAGCAGCCCTCTAGGGAACACTGAAGCTTTCTTT
v_call: TRBV7-8; d_call: -; clone_size: -; j_call: TRBJ1-4; cdr3_aa: CASSVGRGEKLFF; cdr3_nt: TGTGCCAGCAGCGTGGGCCGAGGGGAAAAACTGTTTTTT
v_call: TRBV2; d_call: TRBD1; clone_size: -; j_call: TRBJ1-2; cdr3_aa: CASSERTGPYGYTF; cdr3_nt: TGTGCCAGCAGTGAACGGACAGGGCCCTATGGCTACACCTTC
v_call: TRBV18; d_call: -; clone_size: -; j_call: TRBJ1-3; cdr3_aa: CASSPQAPRDTIYF; cdr3_nt: TGTGCCAGCTCCCCCCAAGCACCGCGGGACACCATATATTTT
v_call: TRBV19; d_call: -; clone_size: -; j_call: TRBJ2-7; cdr3_aa: CASRYRTDSYEQYF; cdr3_nt: TGTGCCAGTAGGTACCGCACAGATTCCTACGAGCAGTACTTC
v_call: TRBV11-2; d_call: -; clone_size: -; j_call: TRBJ2-3; cdr3_aa: CASSPRGGLTDTQYF; cdr3_nt: TGTGCCAGCAGCCCGAGGGGGGGACTCACAGATACGCAGTATTTT
v_call: TRBV7-3; d_call: -; clone_size: -; j_call: TRBJ2-3; cdr3_aa: CASSLTLRPSRVTDTQYF; cdr3_nt: TGTGCCAGCAGCTTAACGTTGCGGCCCAGCAGGGTGACAGATACGCAGTATTTT
v_call: TRBV9; d_call: -; clone_size: -; j_call: TRBJ1-2; cdr3_aa: CASSVTGDYYGYTF; cdr3_nt: TGTGCCAGCAGCGTAACCGGGGACTACTATGGCTACACCTTC
v_call: TRBV9; d_call: -; clone_size: -; j_call: TRBJ1-6; cdr3_aa: CASSARGLGSPLHF; cdr3_nt: TGTGCCAGCAGCGCCAGGGGTTTAGGCTCACCCCTCCACTTT
v_call: TRBV18; d_call: -; clone_size: -; j_call: TRBJ2-7; cdr3_aa: CASSTDRTYEQYF; cdr3_nt: TGTGCCAGCTCAACGGACAGAACCTACGAGCAGTACTTC
v_call: TRBV10-2; d_call: -; clone_size: -; j_call: TRBJ1-2; cdr3_aa: CASSESQGFGYTF; cdr3_nt: TGCGCCAGCAGTGAGTCGCAGGGGTTCGGCTACACCTTC
v_call: TRBV27; d_call: -; clone_size: few; j_call: TRBJ1-5; cdr3_aa: CASREGGLGNQPQHF; cdr3_nt: TGTGCCAGCAGGGAGGGAGGACTCGGCAATCAGCCCCAGCATTTT
v_call: TRBV5-8; d_call: -; clone_size: -; j_call: TRBJ1-6; cdr3_aa: CASSARQVLQSPLHF; cdr3_nt: TGTGCCAGCAGCGCCCGACAGGTACTACAGTCACCCCTCCACTTT